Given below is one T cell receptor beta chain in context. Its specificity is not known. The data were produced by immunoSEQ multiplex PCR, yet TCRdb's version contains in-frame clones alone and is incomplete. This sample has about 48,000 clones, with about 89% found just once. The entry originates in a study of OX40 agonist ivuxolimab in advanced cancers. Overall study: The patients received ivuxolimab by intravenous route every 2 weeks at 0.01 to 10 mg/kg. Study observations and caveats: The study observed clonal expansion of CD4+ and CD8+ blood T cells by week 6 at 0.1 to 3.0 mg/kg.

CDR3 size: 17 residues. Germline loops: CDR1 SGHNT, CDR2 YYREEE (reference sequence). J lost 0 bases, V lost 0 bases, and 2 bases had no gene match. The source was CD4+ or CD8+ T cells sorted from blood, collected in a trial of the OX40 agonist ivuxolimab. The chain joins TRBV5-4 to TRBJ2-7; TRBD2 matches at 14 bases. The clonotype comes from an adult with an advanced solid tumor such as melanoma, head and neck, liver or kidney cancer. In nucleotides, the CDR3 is TGTGCCAGCAGCTTGGGACTAGCGGGGGGGCACTCCTACGAGCAGTACTTC. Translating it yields CASSLGLAGGHSYEQYF.